What follows are 11 T cell receptor beta chains derived from one specimen sequenced in a study of tumor and adjacent non-tumor tissue in lung cancer. RNA was extracted from bulk tissue without any cell sorting. A modified ARM-PCR protocol with three rounds of nested PCR amplified TCRbeta. From the multiplex PCR reads, TCRdb called clonotypes with MiXCR, one entry per CDR3 protein. The data contain tens of thousands of distinct CDR3 sequences, 65% to 75% of them singletons. Sequencing used lung tumor tissue. Source of these receptors: a man aged 55 to 70 with non-small cell lung cancer.

A remark on this clonotype: This may be a read error: a much more frequent sequence differs by one nucleotide. The rearrangement joins TRBV20-1 to TRBJ2-2; 9 nucleotides line up with TRBD2. Germline CDR1 DFQATT, CDR2 SNEGSKA (reference sequence). Trimming cost V 4 bases and J 7 bases; bases outside gene matches: 7. There are 14 residues in the CDR3. The CDR3 is CSAMLAGRNGELFF. The CDR3 nucleotides are TGCAGTGCTATGCTAGCGGGACGGAACGGGGAGCTGTTTTTT.

Comments on this clonotype: In this CDR3 the conserved last residue, phenylalanine or tryptophan, is missing, so a read error is likely. This CDR3 reads CASSFTGGTYEQYL. The CDR3 DNA reads TGTGCCAGCAGTTTTACAGGGGGAACCTACGAACAGTACTTA. The genes are TRBV5-6 and TRBJ2-7, with TRBD1 identical over 8 bases. The V gene's germline CDR1 is SGHDT and CDR2 YYEEEE. The length of the CDR3 is 14 residues.

This clonotype was counted a few times. A clone one base away is much larger, so this may be a read error. This chain uses TRBV12-3 or TRBV12-4 with TRBJ2-3; D call uncertain. The V end lost 2 bases, the J end lost 4 bases, and 13 bases lay between the germline ends. This CDR3 comprises 15 residues. The CDR3 nucleotides read TGTGCCAGCAGTTTATGGTTCCTTGGGGCAGATACGCAGTATTTT. It is translated as CASSLWFLGADTQYF.

With regard to this clonotype: One junction end does not reproduce the germline sequence, and a read error may be involved. This chain connects TRBV5-1 to TRBJ2-3; TRBD1 or TRBD2 may be the D gene (5 bases each). Per the germline V gene, CDR1 is SGHRS and CDR2 is YFSETQ. The CDR3 consists of 15 residues. CDR3 residues: CASSARDLSTDTPYF. CDR3 bases: TGCGCGAGCAGCGCAAGGGACCTTAGCACAGATACGCCGTATTTT.

About this clonotype: The junction does not match germline at one end; this may be a read error. The chain uses TRBV12-3 or TRBV12-4 and TRBJ2-1, with TRBD2 matching over 7 bases. This CDR3 is built from 15 residues. The CDR3 nucleotides are TGTGCCAGCAGTTTGGGCGGGACTACTCACAATGGGCAGTTCTTC. Its protein product is CASSLGGTTHNGQFF.

A remark on this clonotype: One junction end disagrees with the germline gene, perhaps due to a read error. V gene TRBV20-1 combines with J gene TRBJ2-1; 9 nucleotides line up with TRBD2. This CDR3 comprises 15 residues. Germline V gives CDR1 DFQATT, CDR2 SNEGSKA (reference sequence). The CDR3 spells CSARALAGTLNDQFF. The CDR3 nucleotides read TGCAGTGCTAGAGCCCTAGCGGGGACCCTCAATGATCAGTTCTTC.

This clonotype has just one count. The V gene is TRBV29-1, the J gene TRBJ1-1; no clear D. The length of the CDR3 is 13 residues. V lost 8 bases, J lost 0 bases, and 13 bases lay in between. Germline CDR1 and CDR2: SQVTM and ANQGSEA. The chain's CDR3 is CSSREEMNTEAFF. The CDR3 coding sequence is TGCAGCTCGAGGGAGGAGATGAACACTGAAGCTTTCTTT. Full variable domain (outside the CDR3, taken from reference TRBV29-1 and TRBJ1-1): SAVISQKPSRDICQRGTSLTIQCQVDSQVTMMFWYRQQPGQSLTLIATANQGSEATYESGFVIDKFPISRPNLTFSTLTVSNMSPEDSSIYLCSSREEMNTEAFFGQGTRLTVV.

V is TRBV28 and J is TRBJ2-5, with 8 bases fitting TRBD1. V gave up 4 bases and J gave up 6 bases; unmatched junction bases: 10. The CDR3 has 15 amino acids. The germline CDR1 and CDR2 sequences are MDHEN and SYDVKM. The CDR3 DNA reads as TGTGCCAGCAGTTCCAGCCAGGGGGCAAGGAAGACCCAGTACTTC. Protein product: CASSSSQGARKTQYF. Supplemented by reference TRBV28 and TRBJ2-5, the full variable domain reads DVKVTQSSRYLVKRTGEKVFLECVQDMDHENMFWYRQDPGLGLRLIYFSYDVKMKEKGDIPEGYSVSREKKERFSLILESASTNQTSMYLCASSSSQGARKTQYFGPGTRLLVL.

This clonotype was detected only a few times. The chain links TRBV5-1 to TRBJ2-7; D is possibly TRBD1 (5 bases). Germline CDR1 is SGHRS and CDR2 is YFSETQ. The CDR3 is 14 amino acids. Trimming took 0 bases from V and 3 from J, leaving 10 bases between them. The CDR3 loop reads CASSLDRRGYEQYF. CDR3 bases: TGCGCCAGCAGCTTGGACAGGAGAGGCTACGAGCAGTACTTC.

V and J are TRBV6-6 and TRBJ2-5; D might be TRBD1 (6 bases). Germline V lookup: CDR1 MNHNY, CDR2 SVGAGI (reference sequence). Between the trimmed V and J ends, which lost 9 bases and 1 base, there was a span of 18 bases. The CDR3 runs 15 residues. The chain's CDR3 is CASSRSGQRQETQYF. The DNA for the CDR3 is TGTGCCAGTAGTCGGTCAGGACAGCGCCAAGAGACCCAGTACTTC.

The rearrangement uses TRBV2 and TRBJ1-4; D not certain. This CDR3 has 12 amino acids. Trimming cost V 7 bases and J 12 bases, with 15 bases left between them. Germline-derived CDR1 and CDR2 are SNHLY and FYNNEI. CDR3 DNA: TGTGCCAGCACCAACGTGAAGGGTCAACTGTTTTTT. Translating gives CASTNVKGQLFF.